The clone carrying this T cell receptor (beta chain) has a handful of counts. Patients selected for sequencing had displayed CD8+CD57+ cell expansion by flow cytometry. The record originates from a study of CD8+CD57+ T cells in acquired aplastic anemia. Genomic DNA constituted the template upon which TCR beta VDJ and CDR3 profiling was performed. MiXCR, run by TCRdb on the reads, gives a single entry per CDR3 protein. The sample includes 220,000 or so distinct CDR3 sequences, approximately 65% of them seen just once. V was pared by 4 bases and J by 3 bases, with 16 bases of the junction left unmatched. CDR1 and CDR2 (germline): KGHDR, SFDVKD. The CDR3 contains 18 residues.

The V and J genes are TRBV24-1 and TRBJ1-1; 7 nucleotides line up with TRBD1. The sample taken for sequencing was sorted CD4+, CD8+, or CD8+CD57+ T cells (not recorded which) from PBMCs. The TCR sequence derives from a human donor with aplastic anemia. This chain's CDR3 is CATSEIPGSQGRHTEAFF. In DNA, the CDR3 is TGTGCCACCAGTGAAATCCCGGGGTCACAGGGGCGTCACACTGAAGCTTTCTTT.